A selection of T cell receptor beta chains follows, all from one sample in a study of blood T cell repertoires in COVID-19. The data were produced by immunoSEQ multiplex PCR, yet TCRdb's version contains in-frame clones alone and is incomplete. This sample carries some 490,000 clones, more than 85% of them seen once, and the ten largest clones take around 7.9%. The sequencing input was PBMCs or T cells enriched from blood (not recorded which). These receptors were collected from a woman aged 55-70 years who had recovered from COVID-19. CDR3s leave out the opening cysteine and the closing phenylalanine or tryptophan. Some rows mark clone size as missing; the rest say once, few, many or name a class of expanded clone.

clone_size j_call v_call cdr3_aa
- TRBJ1-2 TRBV19 ASSMGLGNYGYT
once TRBJ1-2 TRBV5-6 ASGLSNYGYT
- TRBJ2-5 TRBV7-2 ASSLVRETETQY
- TRBJ1-2 TRBV2 ANPATNYGYT
- TRBJ2-7 TRBV7-8 ASSSGQGFSYEQY
- TRBJ1-1 TRBV29-1 SVITPEAF
- TRBJ2-4 TRBV24-1 ATSSWEAKNIQY
- TRBJ1-5 TRBV11-2 ASSLDRNQPQH
once TRBJ1-1 TRBV14 ASSHRRDSTEAF
- TRBJ1-1 TRBV7-9 ASSPITGENTEAF
- TRBJ1-6 TRBV25-1 ASRGGQGASPLH
- TRBJ2-2 TRBV6-5 ASSPQITSGGELF
- TRBJ1-2 TRBV10-3 AISESAYGYT
- TRBJ1-2 TRBV9 ASSVNWDRAEFNYGYT
- TRBJ2-7 TRBV7-9 ASSAQRGGGPGEQY
- TRBJ2-5 TRBV7-8 ASSQGGQETQY
- TRBJ1-6 TRBV27 ASSLGQGARSPLH
- TRBJ2-3 TRBV7-2 ASRSGGEPTDTQY
- TRBJ2-3 TRBV4-2 ASEGERNTDTQY
- TRBJ2-2 TRBV5-1 ASSGQGIGELF
- TRBJ2-3 TRBV19 ASSRTGPAGGFTDTQY
- TRBJ2-7 TRBV6-2/TRBV6-3 ASSPGYSGENYEQY
- TRBJ1-5 TRBV30 AWTIQVWDQPQH
- TRBJ2-1 TRBV5-5 ASSTPGGEQF
once TRBJ1-1 TRBV5-1 ASSATGKDTEAF
- TRBJ1-2 TRBV19 ASRDTVIYGYT
- TRBJ1-5 TRBV4-1 ASSQDGTGDQPQH
- TRBJ1-5 TRBV10-3 AISDRGAGNQPQH
- TRBJ1-1 TRBV12-3/TRBV12-4 ASRHNTEAF
- TRBJ1-2 TRBV19 ASKKTGPNYGYT
- TRBJ2-1 TRBV5-6 ASSHYQGIVNEQF
- TRBJ1-5 TRBV5-8 ASSRRTQRTGANQPQH
- TRBJ1-3 TRBV7-8 ASMGTGTYSGNTIY
- TRBJ2-2 TRBV5-1 ASSWNTGGNTGELF
- TRBJ1-3 TRBV30 AWSGSRGSGNTIY
- TRBJ2-1 TRBV9 ASSARDLPYNEQF
- TRBJ1-5 TRBV30 AWSVQGQGPNQPQH
once TRBJ1-4 TRBV10-2 ASRGTGSSEKLF
- TRBJ1-3 TRBV6-5 ASTGQVSGNTIY
- TRBJ1-2 TRBV4-1 ASSQDGFLYGYT
once TRBJ2-5 TRBV24-1 ATSDRVETQY
few TRBJ2-1 TRBV19 ASSMGGSSYNEQF
- TRBJ1-5 TRBV6-5 ASQRTGNQPQH
- TRBJ2-3 TRBV11-2 ASSLTYAGPSGGGDTQY
- TRBJ2-1 TRBV6-5 ASSGADNEQF
- TRBJ1-4 TRBV2 ASRGTGATNEKLF
- TRBJ2-2 TRBV11-2 ASSLGHRDTGELF
- TRBJ2-2 TRBV30 AWRRGPLNTGELF
- TRBJ1-2 TRBV5-1 ASSYSRRTGNLSGYT
- TRBJ1-2 TRBV28 ASSSGQIANYGYT
- TRBJ2-5 TRBV3-1/TRBV3-2 ASSRRTSGGAETQY
once TRBJ2-3 TRBV7-2 ASRKPPADTQY